This passage covers 15 T cell receptor beta chains from one sample sequenced in a study of identical twins' blood T cells. One entry per CDR3 protein results from TCRdb running MiXCR on the 5' RACE reads. This table has hundreds of thousands of distinct CDR3 sequences, 28% appearing once. Source material: PBMCs. These receptors came from a woman between 18 and 50 years old in good health.

This clonotype was seen a handful of times. The chain links TRBV19 to TRBJ1-1; D possibly corresponds to TRBD1 (6 bases). The V end was cut by 4 bases, the J end by 8 bases, with 14 bases between. This CDR3 spans 13 amino acids. Germline V gene data show CDR1 as LNHDA and CDR2 as SQIVND (reference sequence). The CDR3 sequence is CASSTLQGREAFF. The CDR3 DNA follows: TGTGCCAGTAGTACATTACAGGGTCGGGAAGCTTTCTTT.

The gene calls are TRBV25-1 and TRBJ1-5; 9 nucleotides agree with TRBD1. The CDR3 covers 14 residues. CDR1 and CDR2 from the germline V gene are MGHDK and SYGVNS. V dropped 7 bases and J dropped 5; count of bases not matched to a gene: 6. CDR3 in amino acids: CASTGQGGDQPQHF. CDR3 bases: TGTGCCAGCACGGGACAGGGAGGGGATCAGCCCCAGCATTTT.

The rearrangement uses TRBV12-3 or TRBV12-4 and TRBJ2-7; D not resolved. The CDR3 extends over 11 amino acids. V was clipped by 8 bases and J by 3 bases, with 8 bases between them. CDR3 sequence reads: CASGGLYEQYF. CDR3 DNA: TGTGCCAGCGGTGGGCTCTACGAGCAGTACTTC.

The chain recombines TRBV6-1 with TRBJ1-2; no firm D call. This CDR3 contains 18 residues. Germline CDR1 MNHNS, CDR2 SASEGT. The V end lost 2 bases, the J end lost 1 base, and 20 bases lay between the germline ends. The CDR3 coding sequence is TGTGCCAGCAGTGAATACCGCTCTTTGGGTGGGGTTAACTATGGCTACACCTTC. As protein: CASSEYRSLGGVNYGYTF.

This clonotype was picked up a small number of times. V usage is TRBV29-1 and J usage is TRBJ1-1; D call uncertain. Germline V CDR1 and CDR2: SQVTM, ANQGSEA. There are 12 residues in the CDR3. V lost 5 bases, J lost 1 base, and 8 bases lay in between. The DNA of the CDR3 is TGCAGCGTTTCCGGCCAGAACACTGAAGCTTTCTTT. This codes for CSVSGQNTEAFF.

The chain joins TRBV15 to TRBJ1-5, with a tentative D call TRBD1 (6 bases). V lost 5 bases to trimming and J lost 3 bases, with 11 bases between them. CDR3 length equals 14 residues. Germline lookup yields CDR1 LNHNV and CDR2 YYDKDF (reference sequence). The CDR3 bases are TGTGCCACCAGCGGGAACAGGGCCAATCAGCCCCAGCATTTT. Its protein product is CATSGNRANQPQHF.

This clonotype was counted a few times. V is TRBV20-1 and J is TRBJ1-1; D is perhaps TRBD1 (6 bases). The CDR3 is 12 amino acids. The V end was cut by 5 bases, the J end by 7 bases, with 14 bases between. Germline loops: CDR1 DFQATT, CDR2 SNEGSKA (reference sequence). As DNA, the CDR3 is TGCAGTGCTGCTCCGGGACACCTTGAAGCTTTCTTT. It yields the protein CSAAPGHLEAFF.

To note about this clonotype: A much larger clone sits a single nucleotide away, making a read error possible. The chain joins TRBV5-1 to TRBJ1-1; 7 bases agree with TRBD1. Germline-derived CDR1 and CDR2 are SGHRS and YFSETQ. This CDR3 is 14 amino acids long. CDR3 DNA sequence: TGCGCCAGCAGCTTTTCCCGGGACAGCAATGAAGCTTGCTTT. Its protein is CASSFSRDSNEACF. Full variable domain (outside the CDR3, taken from reference TRBV5-1 and TRBJ1-1): KAGVTQTPRYLIKTRGQQVTLSCSPISGHRSVSWYQQTPGQGLQFLFEYFSETQRNKGNFPGRFSGRQFSNSRSEMNVSTLELGDSALYLCASSFSRDSNEACFGQGTRLTVV.

The chain recombines TRBV25-1 with TRBJ2-2, with D perhaps TRBD1 or TRBD2 (5 bases each). The V gene's germline CDR1 is MGHDK and CDR2 SYGVNS. Trimming took off 7 bases at V and 2 bases at J, with 8 bases between the two ends. This CDR3 spans 13 amino acids. Written as DNA, the CDR3 is TGTGCCAGCATGGGGACCAACACCGGGGAGCTGTTTTTT. It translates to CASMGTNTGELFF.

This chain links TRBV7-2 with TRBJ1-3; unclear D gene. This CDR3 is 16 amino acids long. The V gene lost 1 base and the J gene lost 0 bases, with 10 bases spanning the gap. CDR1 and CDR2 from the germline V gene are SGHTA and FQGNSA. Here the CDR3 reads CASSLVRDSSGNTIYF. DNA of the CDR3: TGTGCCAGCAGCTTAGTGAGGGATTCCTCTGGAAACACCATATATTTT.

This clonotype was counted many times. The chain couples TRBV29-1 to TRBJ2-7, with D possibly called TRBD1 or TRBD2 (5 bases each). The V gene's germline CDR1 is SQVTM and CDR2 ANQGSEA. The CDR3 has 12 residues. Trimming cost V 7 bases and J 1 base, with 11 bases left between them. The CDR3 coding sequence is TGCAGCGCTGGGACGGGGTCCTACGAGCAGTACTTC. Translated, it gives CSAGTGSYEQYF.

J is TRBJ2-7 and V is TRBV12-3 or TRBV12-4, with D uncertain. The CDR3 spans 13 residues. V lost 3 bases, J lost 1 base, and 7 bases lay in between. The CDR3 DNA is TGTGCCAGCAGTTTTCACAGATCCTACGAGCAGTACTTC. It encodes CASSFHRSYEQYF.

This clonotype showed up many times. The chain links TRBV12-3 or TRBV12-4 to TRBJ1-3; weak D call: TRBD1 (5 bases). V lost 2 bases to trimming and J lost 3 bases, with 8 bases between them. This CDR3 has 14 residues. The CDR3 loop is CASSLWDGGNTIYF. The CDR3 coding sequence is TGTGCCAGCAGTTTATGGGACGGTGGAAACACCATATATTTT.

The rearrangement links TRBV10-3 to TRBJ2-1, with TRBD2 as a possible D gene (6 bases). Trimming removed 4 bases from V and 2 bases from J, with 12 bases in between. CDR1 and CDR2 (germline): ENHRY, SYGVKD. This CDR3 has 15 residues. The CDR3 region has the DNA TGTGCCATCAGTGGTAGCAGGAGGGCCTACAATGAGCAGTTCTTC. Amino acid sequence: CAISGSRRAYNEQFF.

This clonotype has more than one count but fewer than ten. This chain connects TRBV29-1 to TRBJ2-2; D is tentatively TRBD1 or TRBD2 (5 bases each). The CDR3 is 14 amino acids. V shed 1 base and J shed 4 bases, with 10 bases lying between them. The germline gives CDR1 SQVTM, CDR2 ANQGSEA. The CDR3 sequence is CSVEVRGFTGELFF. In DNA form, the CDR3 reads TGCAGCGTTGAAGTCCGGGGCTTCACCGGGGAGCTGTTTTTT.